These 32 T cell receptor beta chains came from one sample sequenced in a study of T cell changes during pregnancy in multiple sclerosis. The data were produced by immunoSEQ multiplex PCR, yet TCRdb's version contains in-frame clones alone and is incomplete. Of about 93,000 clones listed, more than 85% were seen once; the top ten hold under 0.95%. Sequenced here: peripheral blood, sampled before pregnancy. The origin of the receptors is a female donor with multiple sclerosis, enrolled in a pregnancy study.

The chain joins TRBV4-2 to TRBJ1-4; a possible D gene is TRBD1 (6 bases). Trimming pared 8 bases from V and 8 bases from J, leaving 24 bases between. Germline-derived CDR1 and CDR2 are LGHNA and YNFKEQ. The CDR3 covers 16 residues. CDR3 nucleotide sequence: TGTGCCAGCGGAACAGGGCAGGGCTTCATACGGGAAAAACTGTTTTTT. This sequence encodes CASGTGQGFIREKLFF.

The chain is built from TRBV19 and TRBJ2-1; no firm D call. Germline V gene sequence: CDR1 LNHDA, CDR2 SQIVND (reference sequence). The V gene lost 5 bases and the J gene lost 2 bases, with 7 bases spanning the gap. The CDR3 is 13 residues long. The CDR3 sequence: CASSPTAYNEQFF. CDR3 nucleotide sequence: TGTGCCAGTAGTCCTACAGCCTACAATGAGCAGTTCTTC. Using reference TRBV19 and TRBJ2-1 for the parts outside the CDR3, the full variable domain is DGGITQSPKYLFRKEGQNVTLSCEQNLNHDAMYWYRQDPGQGLRLIYYSQIVNDFQKGDIAEGYSVSREKKESFPLTVTSAQKNPTAFYLCASSPTAYNEQFFGPGTRLTVL.

The rearrangement links TRBV13 to TRBJ2-1; D might be TRBD1 (6 bases). The length of the CDR3 is 12 residues. The germline V gene has CDR1 PRHDT and CDR2 FYEKMQ (reference sequence). Trimming removed 8 bases at V and 7 bases at J, with 12 bases between. This CDR3 is CASAYRENEQFF. The CDR3 region has the DNA TGTGCCAGCGCGTACAGGGAGAATGAGCAGTTCTTC.

J is TRBJ1-4 and V is TRBV4-1; D is unclear. The CDR3 runs 14 residues. V gave up 0 bases and J gave up 8 bases, with 10 bases separating them. In germline, CDR1 is MGHRA, CDR2 YSYEKL. The CDR3 coding sequence is TGCGCCAGCAGCCAAGATGGAGATAGGGAAAAACTGTTTTTT. Its protein is CASSQDGDREKLFF.

The genes are TRBV4-1 and TRBJ2-7; D may be TRBD1 (5 bases). The CDR3 covers 16 residues. Germline CDR1 is MGHRA and CDR2 is YSYEKL. The germline V and J ends were trimmed by 0 bases and 0 bases, with 12 bases remaining between them. The CDR3 region has the DNA TGCGCCAGCAGCCAAGATGCCAGGGCACTCTCCTACGAGCAGTACTTC. It translates to CASSQDARALSYEQYF.

V and J are TRBV9 and TRBJ1-4; D is unresolved. The CDR3 spans 14 residues. The germline V gene has CDR1 SGDLS and CDR2 YYNGEE. V was cut by 2 bases and J by 0 bases, with 5 bases left in between. Here the CDR3 reads CASSVTSTNEKLFF. The CDR3 DNA reads as TGTGCCAGCAGCGTGACATCAACTAATGAAAAACTGTTTTTT.

This chain uses TRBV18 with TRBJ2-3; 10 bases fit TRBD2. Per the germline V gene, CDR1 is KGHSH and CDR2 is LQKENI. The J segment lost 0 bases and the V segment lost 2 bases, leaving 5 bases of the junction unmatched. The CDR3 contains 17 residues. DNA of the CDR3: TGTGCCAGCTCACCAACACTAGCGGGGACCAGCACAGATACGCAGTATTTT. It yields the protein CASSPTLAGTSTDTQYF.

CDR3 bases: TGCAGCGTTACGGGACAGGGGGTTATGGAGACCCAGTACTTC. Translation: CSVTGQGVMETQYF. V usage is TRBV29-1 and J usage is TRBJ2-5, with 11 nucleotides matching TRBD1. Germline values: CDR1 SQVTM, CDR2 ANQGSEA. J was trimmed by 5 bases and V by 5 bases; bases with no gene match: 7. The CDR3 contains 14 residues. The full variable domain, in which reference TRBV29-1 and TRBJ2-5 provide the parts outside the CDR3, is SAVISQKPSRDICQRGTSLTIQCQVDSQVTMMFWYRQQPGQSLTLIATANQGSEATYESGFVIDKFPISRPNLTFSTLTVSNMSPEDSSIYLCSVTGQGVMETQYFGPGTRLLVL.

This clone was seen only once. The chain employs TRBV5-1 and TRBJ1-1, with 10 bases that match TRBD1. CDR3 size: 14 residues. The ends lost 0 bases at V and 5 bases at J; junction bases unmatched: 1. Per germline, CDR1 SGHRS and CDR2 YFSETQ. CDR3 sequence (DNA): TGCGCCAGCAGCTTGGTGGGACAGGGGACTGAAGCTTTCTTT. Protein product: CASSLVGQGTEAFF.

The chain employs TRBV6-6 and TRBJ2-7, with TRBD2 matching 7 bases. This CDR3 spans 14 amino acids. Trimming at V came to 0 bases and at J to 6 bases, leaving 5 bases not matched to a gene. The germline CDR1 and CDR2 sequences are MNHNY and SVGAGI (reference sequence). CDR3: CASSYSRGIREQYF. In DNA form, the CDR3 reads TGTGCCAGCAGTTACTCGCGGGGGATTCGCGAGCAGTACTTC.

Concerning this clone: Other nucleotide sequences in the sample specify the same CDR3. The chain joins TRBV6-5 to TRBJ1-1; D call uncertain. CDR1 is MNHEY, CDR2 SVGAGI, per germline. The CDR3 runs 13 residues. The ends were cut back, 2 bases at V and 1 base at J, with 5 bases in the middle. The CDR3 here is CASSYRGNTEAFF. The CDR3 bases are TGTGCCAGCAGTTACCGGGGGAACACTGAAGCTTTCTTT.

The chain is built from TRBV13 and TRBJ2-6, with D possibly being TRBD1 (6 bases). Germline V lookup: CDR1 PRHDT, CDR2 FYEKMQ (reference sequence). The V end was cut by 2 bases, the J end by 3 bases, with 14 bases between. The CDR3 length is 17 residues. CDR3 sequence (DNA): TGTGCCAGCAGCTTATGGCAGGGGAAGGGTGGGGCCAACGTCCTGACTTTC. This translates into CASSLWQGKGGANVLTF. The full variable domain, rest sourced from reference TRBV13 and TRBJ2-6, is AAGVIQSPRHLIKEKRETATLKCYPIPRHDTVYWYQQGPGQDPQFLISFYEKMQSDKGSIPDRFSAQQFSDYHSELNMSSLELGDSALYFCASSLWQGKGGANVLTFGAGSRLTVL.

The V call is TRBV10-3, the J call TRBJ1-2, with unresolved D. Trimming took 2 bases from V and 5 from J, leaving 6 bases between them. Per germline, CDR1 ENHRY and CDR2 SYGVKD. The CDR3 sequence is 12 residues long. The chain's CDR3 is CAISEGLYGYTF. Here the CDR3 DNA reads TGTGCCATCAGTGAGGGGCTGTATGGCTACACCTTC.

J is TRBJ2-6 and V is TRBV5-1; 8 bases line up with TRBD1. Germline assignment: CDR1 SGHRS and CDR2 YFSETQ. Trimming cost V 4 bases and J 3 bases; bases outside gene matches: 3. This CDR3 spans 15 amino acids. The CDR3 region has the DNA TGCGCCAGCAGCCCCGGACAGGGTGGGGCCAACGTCCTGACTTTC. This sequence encodes CASSPGQGGANVLTF.

This chain uses TRBV19 with TRBJ1-1; TRBD1 matches at 9 bases. This CDR3 has 15 residues. Germline V gives CDR1 LNHDA, CDR2 SQIVND (reference sequence). V lost 5 bases to trimming and J lost 3 bases; unmatched junction nucleotides: 7. CDR3 in amino acids: CASSSGQGRDTEAFF. In nucleotides, the CDR3 is TGTGCCAGTAGTTCGGGACAGGGAAGGGACACTGAAGCTTTCTTT. Looking up the rest from reference TRBV19 and TRBJ1-1 gives the full variable domain: DGGITQSPKYLFRKEGQNVTLSCEQNLNHDAMYWYRQDPGQGLRLIYYSQIVNDFQKGDIAEGYSVSREKKESFPLTVTSAQKNPTAFYLCASSSGQGRDTEAFFGQGTRLTVV.

The chain couples TRBV27 to TRBJ1-1; D perhaps matches TRBD1 (5 bases). Trimming took 7 bases from V and 3 from J, leaving 15 bases between them. The germline CDR1 and CDR2 sequences are MNHEY and SMNVEV (reference sequence). This CDR3 is built from 14 residues. CDR3 DNA sequence: TGTGCCAGCACCCGGGGCCCGGGAGACACTGAAGCTTTCTTT. Translated: CASTRGPGDTEAFF.

V and J are TRBV6-5 and TRBJ2-7, with 9 bases identical to TRBD2. Germline-derived CDR1 and CDR2 are MNHEY and SVGAGI. V lost 5 bases to trimming and J lost 4 bases; unmatched junction nucleotides: 9. CDR3 length equals 15 residues. The CDR3 sequence: CASSPGLASPYEQYF. The CDR3 DNA sequence: TGTGCCAGCAGTCCGGGACTAGCCAGTCCGTACGAGCAGTACTTC.

This chain connects TRBV11-2 to TRBJ2-1; weak D call: TRBD2 (6 bases). V was pared by 0 bases and J by 0 bases, with 6 bases between. Germline-derived CDR1 and CDR2 are SGHAT and FQNNGV. The CDR3 is 15 amino acids. The CDR3 loop is CASSLEGGSYNEQFF. The CDR3 region has the DNA TGTGCCAGCAGCTTAGAGGGGGGCTCCTACAATGAGCAGTTCTTC.

This sequence joins TRBV2 and TRBJ2-7, with TRBD2 as a possible D gene (5 bases). Germline V CDR1 and CDR2: SNHLY, FYNNEI. Trimming took off 6 bases at V and 2 bases at J, with 11 bases between the two ends. The CDR3 totals 13 residues. Here the CDR3 DNA reads TGTGCCAGCAGCAGGACTGCCACCTACGAGCAGTACTTC. This sequence encodes CASSRTATYEQYF.

DNA of the CDR3: TGTGCCAGCTCACCAAGGCGGGAGGGCCTAGGTGAGCAGTTCTTC. Its translation: CASSPRREGLGEQFF. The rearrangement links TRBV18 to TRBJ2-1, with TRBD2 matching over 9 bases. V was clipped by 2 bases and J by 9 bases; unmatched bases: 8. This CDR3 is built from 15 residues. The germline V gene encodes CDR1 KGHSH and CDR2 LQKENI.

The gene calls are TRBV5-1 and TRBJ2-1; unclear D gene. The germline V gene has CDR1 SGHRS and CDR2 YFSETQ. This CDR3 is 16 amino acids long. V dropped 4 bases and J dropped 0 bases, with 14 bases sitting between them. The CDR3 DNA is TGCGCCAGCAGCCCCCCCAGTTTAAGCTCCTACAATGAGCAGTTCTTC. As protein: CASSPPSLSSYNEQFF.

This chain connects TRBV4-1 to TRBJ1-2, with 9 bases that match TRBD1. The CDR3 runs to 15 residues. The V segment lost 0 bases and the J segment 5 bases; nucleotides outside the gene matches: 4. Germline V gives CDR1 MGHRA, CDR2 YSYEKL. The DNA for the CDR3 is TGCGCCAGCAGCCAAGATCCCGGGACAGGGTATGGCTACACCTTC. It specifies CASSQDPGTGYGYTF.

The V and J genes are TRBV2 and TRBJ2-7; the match to TRBD1 covers 7 bases. The ends lost 6 bases at V and 5 bases at J; junction bases unmatched: 7. The CDR3 loop spans 13 amino acids. Germline V gene sequence: CDR1 SNHLY, CDR2 FYNNEI. This CDR3 reads CASRPGQMNEQYF. The CDR3 region has the DNA TGTGCCAGCAGACCGGGACAGATGAACGAGCAGTACTTC.

This clone was seen just once. This sequence joins TRBV5-4 and TRBJ2-1; TRBD2 agrees at 12 bases. J lost 4 bases, V lost 1 base, and 9 bases had no gene match. CDR1 is SGHNT and CDR2 is YYREEE in the germline V gene (reference sequence). This CDR3 has 18 amino acids. The CDR3 bases are TGTGCCAGCAGCTTGTACGGACTAGCGGGATCGTTATACAATGAGCAGTTCTTC. This translates into CASSLYGLAGSLYNEQFF.

J is TRBJ1-3 and V is TRBV19; no clear D. V lost 6 bases and J 0 bases, leaving 12 bases between the germline ends. This CDR3 is built from 15 residues. Per germline, CDR1 LNHDA and CDR2 SQIVND (reference sequence). The CDR3 region has the DNA TGTGCCAGTAGCCCGACTGTGAGCTCTGGAAACACCATATATTTT. Translating it yields CASSPTVSSGNTIYF.

The rearrangement links TRBV9 to TRBJ1-4, with 9 bases lining up with TRBD1. Trimming took 4 bases from V and 1 from J; bases not matched to a gene: 14. This CDR3 region has 19 residues. The germline V gene has CDR1 SGDLS and CDR2 YYNGEE. The CDR3 nucleotides are TGTGCCAGCAGCTCCTCAGATGGACAGGGGTTAGGAACTAATGAAAAACTGTTTTTT. Protein sequence: CASSSSDGQGLGTNEKLFF.

This chain connects TRBV7-8 to TRBJ1-5, with D unresolved. Per germline, CDR1 SGHVS and CDR2 FQNEAQ. The CDR3 sequence is 16 residues long. Between the trimmed V and J ends, which lost 3 bases and 4 bases, there was a span of 16 bases. DNA of the CDR3: TGTGCCAGCAGCTTCCTCACCGGAGAGGGAAATCAGCCCCAGCATTTT. Translating gives CASSFLTGEGNQPQHF.

The CDR3: CASSLDGTTYGNTIYF. DNA for the CDR3: TGCGCCAGCAGCTTGGATGGGACAACTTATGGAAACACCATATATTTT. The chain employs TRBV5-1 and TRBJ1-3; a weak D match, TRBD1 (6 bases). V lost 0 bases to trimming and J lost 3 bases, with 13 bases between them. The CDR3 is 16 residues long. Germline V gives CDR1 SGHRS, CDR2 YFSETQ.

The V call is TRBV7-2, the J call TRBJ2-2; D possibly corresponds to TRBD2 (6 bases). Germline CDR1 SGHTA, CDR2 FQGNSA. The CDR3 totals 17 residues. Trimming took 2 bases from V and 0 from J, leaving 13 bases between them. CDR3 sequence (DNA): TGTGCCAGCAGCTTATTCTGGAGGGGCGCGAACACCGGGGAGCTGTTTTTT. It encodes CASSLFWRGANTGELFF.

This chain uses TRBV5-3 with TRBJ2-1; a possible D gene is TRBD1 (5 bases). TRBV5-3 is annotated as an ORF whose role is uncertain. CDR3 length equals 14 residues. V shed 6 bases and J shed 4 bases, with 14 bases lying between them. The CDR3 DNA reads TGTGCCAGAAATCAGGGCACGGGTTACAATGAGCAGTTCTTC. This encodes CARNQGTGYNEQFF.

In this sample, this clone turned up once. The rearrangement joins TRBV6-5 to TRBJ1-1; possibly TRBD1 for D (5 bases). Between the trimmed V and J ends, which lost 7 bases and 2 bases, there was a span of 11 bases. The CDR3 contains 13 residues. Germline lookup yields CDR1 MNHEY and CDR2 SVGAGI. The CDR3 coding sequence is TGTGCCAGCACGGTAGACAGCAACACTGAAGCTTTCTTT. It encodes CASTVDSNTEAFF.

The chain is built from TRBV27 and TRBJ2-3, with TRBD2 identical over 11 bases. The CDR3 length is 15 residues. Germline values: CDR1 MNHEY, CDR2 SMNVEV (reference sequence). J lost 7 bases, V lost 5 bases, and 8 bases had no gene match. The CDR3: CASSLGLAGGNTQYF. The CDR3 nucleotides are TGTGCCAGCAGTCTCGGACTAGCGGGTGGGAATACGCAGTATTTT.